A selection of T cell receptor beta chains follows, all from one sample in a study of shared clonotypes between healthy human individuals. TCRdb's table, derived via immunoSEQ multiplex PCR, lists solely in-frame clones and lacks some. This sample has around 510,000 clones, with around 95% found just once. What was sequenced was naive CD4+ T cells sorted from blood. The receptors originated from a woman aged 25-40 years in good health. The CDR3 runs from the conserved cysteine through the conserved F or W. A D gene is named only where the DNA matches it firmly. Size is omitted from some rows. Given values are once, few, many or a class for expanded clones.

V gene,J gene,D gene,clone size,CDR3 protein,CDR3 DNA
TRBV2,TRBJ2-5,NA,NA,CASSNIGLLSGDAQETQYF,TGTGCCAGCAGCAATATTGGACTCTTAAGTGGGGACGCCCAAGAGACCCAGTACTTC
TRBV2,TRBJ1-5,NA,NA,CASSDQGYQPQHF,TGTGCCAGCAGCGATCAGGGTTATCAGCCCCAGCATTTT
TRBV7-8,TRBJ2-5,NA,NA,CASSFQGTQETQYF,TGTGCCAGCAGCTTTCAGGGGACCCAAGAGACCCAGTACTTC
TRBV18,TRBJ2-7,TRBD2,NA,CASSPTSGRAALYEQYF,TGTGCCAGCTCCCCTACTAGCGGGAGGGCCGCGCTGTACGAGCAGTACTTC
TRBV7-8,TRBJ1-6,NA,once,CASSLVGTDSPLHF,TGTGCCAGCAGCTTAGTGGGTACGGATTCACCCCTCCACTTT
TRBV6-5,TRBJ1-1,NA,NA,CASSFSRENTEAFF,TGTGCCAGCAGTTTCTCAAGGGAAAACACTGAAGCTTTCTTT
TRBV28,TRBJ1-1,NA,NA,CASRASTEAFF,TGTGCCAGCAGGGCAAGCACTGAAGCTTTCTTT
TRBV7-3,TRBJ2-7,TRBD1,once,CASSVFPGQGYEQYF,TGTGCCAGCAGCGTGTTCCCGGGACAGGGGTACGAGCAGTACTTC
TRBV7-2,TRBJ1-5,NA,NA,CASSSDRNQPQHF,TGTGCCAGCAGCTCGGACAGAAATCAGCCCCAGCATTTT
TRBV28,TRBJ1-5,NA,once,CASSSKARAQPQHF,TGTGCCAGCAGTTCCAAGGCGAGGGCTCAGCCCCAGCATTTT
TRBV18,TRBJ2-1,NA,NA,CASSPPSGESYNEQFF,TGTGCCAGCTCACCTCCAAGTGGGGAGTCCTACAATGAGCAGTTCTTC
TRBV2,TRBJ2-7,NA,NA,CASSVSLGGQYF,TGTGCCAGCAGTGTCTCCCTCGGTGGGCAGTACTTC
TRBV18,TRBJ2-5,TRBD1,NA,CASSPPGDREKTQYF,TGTGCCAGCTCACCACCAGGAGACAGGGAGAAGACCCAGTACTTC
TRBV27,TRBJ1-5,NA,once,CASSFRAGYSNQPQHF,TGTGCCAGCAGTTTTCGTGCCGGGTATAGCAATCAGCCCCAGCATTTT
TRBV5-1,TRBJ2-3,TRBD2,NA,CASSLGLAGAFTDTQYF,TGCGCCAGCAGCCTAGGACTAGCGGGAGCCTTCACAGATACGCAGTATTTT
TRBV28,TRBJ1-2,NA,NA,CASSLGSETLAGYTF,TGTGCCAGCAGTCTAGGGTCAGAAACGCTCGCTGGCTACACCTTC
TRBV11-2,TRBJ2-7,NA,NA,CASSLVTGFSYEQYF,TGTGCCAGCAGCTTAGTAACAGGGTTTTCCTACGAGCAGTACTTC
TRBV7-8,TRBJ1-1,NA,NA,CASSLAMVANTEAFF,TGTGCCAGCAGCTTAGCGATGGTTGCGAACACTGAAGCTTTCTTT
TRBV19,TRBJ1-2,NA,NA,CASSNNYGYTF,TGTGCCAGTAGTAACAATTATGGCTACACCTTC
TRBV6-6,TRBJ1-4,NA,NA,CASSQSLWVEKLFF,TGTGCCAGCAGCCAAAGTCTGTGGGTTGAAAAACTGTTTTTT
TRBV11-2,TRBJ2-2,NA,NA,CASSLGPGASAGELFF,TGTGCCAGCAGCTTAGGTCCAGGGGCGTCGGCCGGGGAGCTGTTTTTT
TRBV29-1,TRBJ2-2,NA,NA,CSVDEYGELFF,TGCAGCGTTGACGAATACGGGGAGCTGTTTTTT
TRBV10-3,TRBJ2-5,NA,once,CAIGSQETQYF,TGTGCCATCGGCAGTCAAGAGACCCAGTACTTC
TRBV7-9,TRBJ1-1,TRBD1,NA,CASSFGTGGTEAFF,TGTGCCAGCAGCTTCGGGACAGGGGGCACTGAAGCTTTCTTT
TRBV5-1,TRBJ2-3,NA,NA,CASSPAWGSDTQYF,TGCGCCAGCAGCCCGGCCTGGGGGTCAGATACGCAGTATTTT
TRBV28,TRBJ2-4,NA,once,CASSLTLLGVRAKNIQYF,TGTGCCAGCAGTTTGACCCTCTTGGGGGTTCGGGCCAAAAACATTCAGTACTTC
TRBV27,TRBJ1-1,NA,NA,CATQGRNTEAFF,TGTGCCACTCAGGGGAGAAACACTGAAGCTTTCTTT
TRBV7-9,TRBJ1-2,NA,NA,CASSLDLGYGYTF,TGTGCCAGCAGCTTAGATCTCGGGTATGGCTACACCTTC
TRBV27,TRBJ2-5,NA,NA,CASSSPGGSAQYF,TGTGCCAGCAGTTCTCCCGGGGGTTCCGCCCAGTACTTC
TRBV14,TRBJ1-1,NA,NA,CASSPLGTHNTEAFF,TGTGCCAGCAGCCCTCTCGGGACGCATAACACTGAAGCTTTCTTT
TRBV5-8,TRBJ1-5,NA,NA,CASSLGGISNQPQHF,TGTGCCAGCAGCTTAGGGGGAATCAGCAATCAGCCCCAGCATTTT
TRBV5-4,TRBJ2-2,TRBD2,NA,CASSRTSDHTGELFF,TGTGCCAGCAGCCGAACTAGCGACCACACCGGGGAGCTGTTTTTT
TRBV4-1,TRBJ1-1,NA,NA,CASSRGLTGKNTEAFF,TGCGCCAGCAGCCGAGGATTAACGGGGAAGAACACTGAAGCTTTCTTT
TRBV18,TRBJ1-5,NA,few,CASSPRDQPQHF,TGTGCCAGCTCACCACGTGACCAGCCCCAGCATTTT
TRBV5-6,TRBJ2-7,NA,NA,CASSLGSRAYNYEQYF,TGTGCCAGCAGCTTGGGTTCGAGGGCTTATAACTACGAGCAGTACTTC
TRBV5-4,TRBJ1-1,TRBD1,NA,CASSFRGRDTEAFF,TGTGCCAGCAGCTTCAGGGGGCGCGACACTGAAGCTTTCTTT
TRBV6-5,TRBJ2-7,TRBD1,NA,CASRDRSYEQYF,TGTGCCAGCCGGGACAGATCCTACGAGCAGTACTTC
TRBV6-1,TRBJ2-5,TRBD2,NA,CASLFRASGETQYF,TGTGCCAGCCTTTTCAGGGCTAGCGGGGAGACCCAGTACTTC
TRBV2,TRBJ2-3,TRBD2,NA,CASSVPRLAEKMGDTQYF,TGTGCCAGCAGTGTTCCTCGACTAGCGGAAAAAATGGGGGATACGCAGTATTTT
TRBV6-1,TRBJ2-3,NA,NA,CASSEVFGPGPQSSADTQYF,TGTGCCAGCAGTGAAGTGTTTGGACCGGGGCCACAGTCAAGCGCAGATACGCAGTATTTT
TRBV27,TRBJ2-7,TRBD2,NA,CASRLAGGYEQYF,TGTGCCAGCAGACTAGCGGGAGGGTACGAGCAGTACTTC
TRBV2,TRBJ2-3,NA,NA,CASSLNDPGSDTQYF,TGTGCCAGCTCGCTTAATGACCCGGGATCGGATACGCAGTATTTT
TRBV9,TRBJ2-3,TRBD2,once,CASSGPAGGQDTQYF,TGTGCCAGCAGCGGCCCAGCGGGAGGGCAAGATACGCAGTATTTT
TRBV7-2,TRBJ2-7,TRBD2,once,CASSRRSGLAGFEQYF,TGTGCCAGCAGCAGGAGGTCGGGACTAGCGGGATTCGAGCAGTACTTC
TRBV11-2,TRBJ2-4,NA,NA,CASSFSKNIQYF,TGTGCCAGCAGCTTCAGTAAAAACATTCAGTACTTC